This passage covers 6 T cell receptor beta chains from one sample sequenced in a study of graft-versus-host responses after intestinal transplantation. Intraepithelial and lamina propria lymphocytes were released after the graft tissue was processed. The protocol was immunoSEQ multiplex PCR, while the TCRdb copy is restricted to in-frame clones and leaves out a portion. The table includes 11,000 to 15,000 clones, over 60% detected once. The sample was ileum tissue, taken about 26 days after intestinal transplant. The receptor source for this set is a human patient who received an intestinal transplant, so some T cells may come from the graft donor.

V is TRBV7-6 and J is TRBJ2-5; tentatively, D is TRBD2 (5 bases). Germline lookup yields CDR1 SGHVS and CDR2 FNYEAQ. Trimming took 3 bases from V and 14 from J, leaving 16 bases between them. This CDR3 spans 12 amino acids. The CDR3 region is CASSLDGLLLYF. CDR3 DNA sequence: TGTGCCAGCAGCTTGGACGGACTTCTTTTATACTTC.

The genes are TRBV7-8 and TRBJ2-7, with D perhaps TRBD2 (5 bases). There are 14 residues in the CDR3. Trimming pared 2 bases from V and 3 bases from J, leaving 11 bases between. Germline CDR1 SGHVS, CDR2 FQNEAQ. This CDR3 is CASSLPPSGYEQYF. In DNA form, the CDR3 reads TGTGCCAGCAGCTTACCCCCAAGCGGCTACGAGCAGTACTTC.

This clone was detected once. This chain links TRBV2 with TRBJ2-4; 9 bases are a match to TRBD1. The CDR3 is 13 residues long. Germline CDR1 and CDR2: SNHLY and FYNNEI. The V and J ends lost 7 bases and 6 bases, in that order; junction bases with no gene match: 4. CDR3 sequence reads: CASMGGQGNIQYF. Written as DNA, the CDR3 is TGTGCCAGCATGGGGGGACAGGGAAACATTCAGTACTTC.

This chain connects TRBV5-4 to TRBJ1-4, with unresolved D. The germline V gene has CDR1 SGHNT and CDR2 YYREEE (reference sequence). CDR3 length equals 13 residues. The V end was cut by 1 base, the J end by 8 bases, with 9 bases between. Here the CDR3 DNA reads TGTGCCAGCAGCTTGTGGGGAGGGGAAAAACTGTTTTTT. It specifies CASSLWGGEKLFF.

The V and J genes are TRBV5-1 and TRBJ2-3, with 12 positions matching TRBD2. J was trimmed by 3 bases and V by 2 bases; bases with no gene match: 4. The germline gives CDR1 SGHRS, CDR2 YFSETQ. The CDR3 runs 16 residues. This chain's CDR3 is CASSLGLAGLTDTQYF. In nucleotides, the CDR3 is TGCGCCAGCAGCTTAGGACTAGCGGGGTTGACAGATACGCAGTATTTT.

This rearrangement joins TRBV4-3 to TRBJ1-1, with a possible D match to TRBD1 (6 bases). V shed 3 bases and J shed 3 bases, with 11 bases lying between them. The CDR3 consists of 14 residues. The V gene's germline CDR1 is LGHNA and CDR2 YSLEER. CDR3 in DNA: TGCGCCAGCAGCCAGATACAGGGCGACACTGAAGCTTTCTTT. Protein sequence: CASSQIQGDTEAFF.